The 27 T cell receptor beta chains below come from one sample, sequenced in a study of early T cells in non-severe SARS-CoV-2 infection. Each CDR3 protein is one row after TCRdb ran MiXCR on the 5' RACE reads. Of more than 55,000 distinct CDR3 sequences listed, roughly 4.8% are singletons. The sample in question was whole blood, obtained at baseline. All receptors come from an adult who was a healthcare worker with PCR-confirmed SARS-CoV-2 infection or an uninfected control (not recorded which). The donor label of this sample is uncertain.

Only a few counts were recorded for this clonotype. This chain joins TRBV20-1 and TRBJ2-3; D is ambiguous. The CDR3 runs 13 residues. Germline V CDR1 and CDR2: DFQATT, SNEGSKA (reference sequence). V lost 3 bases, J lost 1 base, and 8 bases lay in between. CDR3 residues: CSARLPGTDTQYF. The CDR3 coding sequence is TGCAGTGCTAGGCTACCGGGCACAGATACGCAGTATTTT.

This clonotype was found many times. The CDR3 region has the DNA TGTGCCAGCAGCGCGGGACAGCGGTCTGGAGAAAAACTGTTTTTT. It codes for CASSAGQRSGEKLFF. The rearrangement links TRBV7-2 to TRBJ1-4; the match to TRBD1 covers 7 bases. CDR1 and CDR2 from the germline V gene are SGHTA and FQGNSA. Losses at the gene ends were 5 bases for V and 8 bases for J; bases not matched to a gene: 11. The CDR3 is 15 amino acids.

In this sample, this clonotype turned up a few times. The chain combines TRBV10-3 with TRBJ2-1, with D possibly matching TRBD1 (6 bases). With 10 bases removed from V and 8 bases from J, the gap between germline ends came to 21 bases. There are 14 residues in the CDR3. CDR1 and CDR2 (germline): ENHRY, SYGVKD. The DNA for the CDR3 is TGTGCCACAGCGACAGGCGTGAGTTACGATGAGCAGTTCTTC. Its translation: CATATGVSYDEQFF.

Many counts were recorded for this clonotype. CDR3 DNA: TGTGCCAGCATGGGGGGGATCAGAAGGACTGAAGCTTTCTTT. Protein sequence: CASMGGIRRTEAFF. This rearrangement joins TRBV28 to TRBJ1-1, with D possibly matching TRBD1 (5 bases). CDR1 and CDR2 (germline): MDHEN, SYDVKM. With 7 bases removed from V and 5 bases from J, the gap between germline ends came to 17 bases. The CDR3 consists of 14 residues.

V usage is TRBV28 and J usage is TRBJ1-3; D not resolved. Trimming cost V 5 bases and J 4 bases, with 9 bases left between them. The CDR3 spans 13 residues. CDR1 and CDR2 (germline): MDHEN, SYDVKM. Written as DNA, the CDR3 is TGTGCCAGCAGTACACCCCCGGGAAACACCATATATTTT. It specifies CASSTPPGNTIYF.

This clonotype appeared a few times. The CDR3 DNA follows: TGTGCCAGCAGCCCCATGTTGCAGGGGCAAGCTTTCTTT. It yields the protein CASSPMLQGQAFF. The rearrangement links TRBV12-3 or TRBV12-4 to TRBJ1-1, with D perhaps matching TRBD1 (6 bases). Between the trimmed V and J ends, which lost 6 bases and 9 bases, there was a span of 17 bases. This CDR3 region has 13 residues.

Notes on this clonotype: This may be a read error, as it is one base from a much larger clone. This rearrangement joins TRBV4-2 to TRBJ2-1; 13 bases agree with TRBD2. The better agreement between TRBJ2-7 and the DNA end casts doubt on the J call. The V gene's germline CDR1 is LGHNA and CDR2 YNFKEQ. The CDR3 extends over 16 amino acids. In DNA, the CDR3 is TGTGCCAGCAGCCAAACCCTGGAGGGACTAGCGGGGGAGCAGTACTTC. Translating it yields CASSQTLEGLAGEQYF.

The chain has TRBV28 and TRBJ2-5; TRBD2 aligns across 11 bases. V lost 6 bases to trimming and J lost 5 bases; unmatched junction nucleotides: 2. The CDR3 runs to 13 residues. CDR1 is MDHEN and CDR2 is SYDVKM in the germline V gene. DNA for the CDR3: TGTGCCAGCAGACTAGCGGGGGCCGAGACCCAGTACTTC. Its protein is CASRLAGAETQYF.

This CDR3 reads CATSPPGGRLETQYF. For the CDR3, the DNA is TGTGCCACTTCCCCGCCGGGGGGCCGGTTGGAGACCCAGTACTTC. V and J are TRBV12-3 or TRBV12-4 and TRBJ2-5, with D possibly matching TRBD2 (7 bases). Trimming shortened V by 10 bases and J by 5 bases, and 23 bases separated the two germline ends. The CDR3 length is 15 residues.

This clonotype came up many times. The chain employs TRBV9 and TRBJ1-2; D remains ambiguous. The CDR3 extends over 17 amino acids. Trimming left V 0 bases short and J 4 bases short, with 19 bases between. Germline V CDR1 and CDR2: SGDLS, YYNGEE. Written as DNA, the CDR3 is TGTGCCAGCAGCGTAGGAGGGCCAGGCCTAATCGGCTATGGCTACACCTTC. Its protein product is CASSVGGPGLIGYGYTF.

This clonotype was counted many times. One end of the junction is discordant with germline, which a read error may explain. The chain combines TRBV10-2 with TRBJ1-1; no definite D call. The CDR3 has 13 residues. Germline V gene sequence: CDR1 WSHSY, CDR2 SAAADI. This CDR3 reads CASIEQTNTEAFF. The CDR3 DNA sequence: TGCGCCAGCATTGAGCAGACGAACACTGAAGCTTTCTTT.

The CDR3 DNA reads as TGTGCCAGCAGTGGGACAACTCCTAATGAAGCTTTCTTT. Translating gives CASSGTTPNEAFF. The chain has TRBV6-2 or TRBV6-3 and TRBJ1-1; possible D gene TRBD1, 6 bases. The length of the CDR3 is 13 residues. Germline V gene lookup returns CDR1 MNHEY and CDR2 SVGEGT. The V gene lost 5 bases and the J gene lost 7 bases, with 14 bases spanning the gap.

This chain connects TRBV5-1 to TRBJ1-6; the D gene is possibly TRBD1 (6 bases). Per the germline V gene, CDR1 is SGHRS and CDR2 is YFSETQ. The CDR3 runs to 16 residues. V lost 0 bases to trimming and J lost 8 bases, with 15 bases between them. CDR3 nucleotides: TGCGCCAGCAGCTTGGGCCTACAGGGTGCGGATTCACCCCTCCACTTT. This sequence encodes CASSLGLQGADSPLHF.

The V call is TRBV20-1, the J call TRBJ2-1; D is perhaps TRBD2 (6 bases). Germline-derived CDR1 and CDR2 are DFQATT and SNEGSKA (reference sequence). The CDR3 has 14 amino acids. V shed 3 bases and J shed 3 bases, with 12 bases lying between them. The CDR3 nucleotides read TGCAGTGCTAGGGGGGGTATCGGCTACAATGAGCAGTTCTTC. This sequence encodes CSARGGIGYNEQFF.

In this sample, this clonotype turned up a few times. V is TRBV11-3 and J is TRBJ1-5; 7 bases agree with TRBD1. The CDR3 contains 14 residues. V was clipped by 6 bases and J by 2 bases; unmatched bases: 4. Germline assignment: CDR1 SGHNT and CDR2 YENEEA. The CDR3 DNA reads as TGTGCCAGCAGGAACAGGGGCTGCAATCAGCCCCAGCATTTT. Translating it yields CASRNRGCNQPQHF.

This clonotype was recorded a few times. The chain couples TRBV28 to TRBJ1-2; 7 nucleotides line up with TRBD1. The J segment lost 4 bases and the V segment lost 9 bases, leaving 8 bases of the junction unmatched. The CDR3 length is 13 residues. Germline V CDR1 and CDR2: MDHEN, SYDVKM. CDR3 DNA: TGTGCCAGTAGTAAGACAGGGCCCTATGGCTACACCTTC. It specifies CASSKTGPYGYTF.

The genes are TRBV4-1 and TRBJ1-1; 8 positions match TRBD1. After removal of 2 bases from V and 1 base from J, the junction contained 9 bases not matched to a gene. This CDR3 has 17 residues. CDR1 and CDR2 (germline): MGHRA, YSYEKL. CDR3 in DNA: TGCGCCAGCAGCCAACTAAGATTACAGGGGGGGAACACTGAAGCTTTCTTT. This translates into CASSQLRLQGGNTEAFF.

This chain uses TRBV6-5 with TRBJ1-1; D gene ambiguous. Per germline, CDR1 MNHEY and CDR2 SVGAGI. The CDR3 runs 11 residues. Trimming pared 4 bases from V and 7 bases from J, leaving 7 bases between. CDR3 DNA sequence: TGTGCCAGCAGTTCCATTGGTGAAGCTTTCTTT. This translates into CASSSIGEAFF.

The chain links TRBV27 to TRBJ1-2; 7 bases are shared with TRBD1. The CDR3 totals 13 residues. The V and J ends lost 5 bases and 4 bases, in that order; junction bases with no gene match: 4. Germline V gene sequence: CDR1 MNHEY, CDR2 SMNVEV (reference sequence). In DNA, the CDR3 is TGTGCCAGCAGTAAACAGGGGATCTATGGCTACACCTTC. Translation gives CASSKQGIYGYTF.

J is TRBJ2-2 and V is TRBV6-4, with D unclear. The germline gives CDR1 MRHNA, CDR2 SNTAGT. The CDR3 runs 15 residues. V was pared by 0 bases and J by 4 bases, with 9 bases between. CDR3: CASSDSTNVTGELFF. The CDR3 DNA follows: TGTGCCAGCAGTGACTCGACAAACGTCACCGGGGAGCTGTTTTTT.

This clonotype showed up just a few times. The chain links TRBV4-2 to TRBJ1-4; D remains unclear. Germline-derived CDR1 and CDR2 are LGHNA and YNFKEQ. The CDR3 spans 14 residues. The V and J ends lost 4 bases and 6 bases respectively, with 12 bases between them. CDR3 amino acids: CASSLDTLDEKLFF. The CDR3 bases are TGTGCCAGCAGCCTAGACACTCTCGATGAAAAACTGTTTTTT.

The chain joins TRBV7-2 to TRBJ2-5; D ambiguous. Germline CDR1 reads SGHTA; CDR2 reads FQGNSA. This CDR3 is 14 amino acids long. V dropped 1 base and J dropped 5 bases, with 11 bases sitting between them. This CDR3 is CASSLGLRPETQYF. CDR3 DNA sequence: TGTGCCAGCAGCTTAGGACTCAGACCGGAGACCCAGTACTTC.

This clonotype was recorded many times. This sequence joins TRBV7-2 and TRBJ2-7, with 14 bases identical to TRBD2. Trimming took 0 bases from V and 7 from J; bases not matched to a gene: 2. CDR3 length: 15 amino acids. Germline CDR1 is SGHTA and CDR2 is FQGNSA. CDR3: CASSLAGTSGGEQYF. The CDR3 bases are TGTGCCAGCAGCTTAGCCGGGACTAGCGGGGGAGAGCAGTACTTC.

This clonotype has only a few counts. V and J are TRBV21-1 and TRBJ2-7; the listed D gene, TRBD2, was not tested against the DNA. TRBV21-1 is flagged as a pseudogene. The CDR3 sequence is 14 residues long. The CDR3 sequence: CASSIIRTSYEQYF. In DNA form, the CDR3 reads TGTGCCAGCAGCATCATTCGGACTTCTTACGAGCAGTACTTC.

CDR3 loop: CASSPSRTGGMYSPLHF. The CDR3 DNA reads TGTGCCAGCAGCCCGAGTCGGACAGGGGGCATGTATTCACCCCTCCACTTT. This chain connects TRBV5-5 to TRBJ1-6; 11 bases are a match to TRBD1. Losses at the gene ends were 4 bases for V and 8 bases for J; bases not matched to a gene: 11. The CDR3 is made up of 17 amino acids. Germline CDR1 and CDR2: SGHKS and YYEKEE (reference sequence).

The sample holds a few counts of this clonotype. V is TRBV4-2 and J is TRBJ2-1, with TRBD1 identical over 10 bases. CDR1 and CDR2 (germline): LGHNA, YNFKEQ. The trim removed 2 bases at V and 1 base at J, leaving 5 bases unmatched. CDR3 length: 17 residues. The CDR3 loop is CASSQSSGQGSYNEQFF. The CDR3 coding sequence is TGTGCCAGCAGCCAATCCTCGGGACAGGGGTCCTACAATGAGCAGTTCTTC.

This clonotype was picked up many times. This chain joins TRBV7-6 and TRBJ1-1; D is uncertain. CDR3 length: 13 residues. Trimming left V 1 base short and J 4 bases short, with 7 bases between. Germline V gene sequence: CDR1 SGHVS, CDR2 FNYEAQ. The CDR3 region has the DNA TGTGCCAGCAGCTTAGAACTCGGCACTGAAGCTTTCTTT. It specifies CASSLELGTEAFF.